Here is one T cell receptor beta chain with its context. The table lists this clonotype with many counts. Its antigen remains unidentified. No per-base quality is available; no much larger clone lies one base away. This entry belongs to a study of T-cell reconstitution after alpha-beta-depleted transplantation in children (TCRdb year 2016). With regard to the full study: T-cell immune reconstitution after TCRalphabeta/CD19-depleted allogeneic hematopoietic cell transplantation in children was quantitatively tracked in the study by means of TCR repertoire profiling.

CDR1 and CDR2 are drawn from the germline V gene: MNHNS, SASEGT. The germline ends are 13 bases apart after V is trimmed by 8 bases and J by 1 base. The CDR3 spans 14 residues, from the cysteine through the phenylalanine. Only CDR3 DNA remains: 42 bases, in frame from the first base. The method was PCR. Data came from an Illumina HiSeq 2500. TCR libraries were prepared with molecular barcoding, using unique molecular identifiers to normalize TCRbeta repertoire quantification. TCRdb reprocessing: public reads trimmed at Q25 with fastp, clones called with MiXCR, in-frame beta chains kept. Entries are consolidated by CDR3 protein sequence, retaining the most common genes and DNA. In this sample the table shows over 300,000 distinct CDR3 sequences, 10% of which occur a single time. The top ten clones comprise 2% to 3% of the sample.

The chain links TRBV6-1 with TRBJ2-3; a weak D assignment points to TRBD2 (6 bases agree). The TCR was taken from a human donor who donated a stem cell graft to a child with acute lymphoblastic leukemia. The sequences come from PBMCs from the stem cell graft donor, collected from the stem cell graft. CDR3 sequence: CASGTGVGTDTQYF. The DNA sequence is TGTGCCAGCGGGACGGGAGTAGGCACAGATACGCAGTATTTT.